This T cell receptor (beta chain) was observed in a study of OX40 agonist ivuxolimab in advanced cancers. Study findings and constraints: CD8+ T cells averaged more expanded clones than CD4+.

With 0 bases removed from V and 4 bases from J, the gap between germline ends came to 13 bases. CDR3 length equals 15 residues. Looked up from germline, CDR1 is SGHRS and CDR2 is YFSETQ. Data came from immunoSEQ multiplex PCR; TCRdb stores just in-frame clones and leaves some out. The sample lists 42,000 or so clones, around nine tenths occurring once. Of note for this clone: What it binds is not known.

Baseline, cycle 4 day 1, and cycle 7 day 1 were the blood sampling points. This specimen was CD4+ or CD8+ T cells sorted from blood, taken in a trial of the OX40 agonist ivuxolimab. The chain joins TRBV5-1 to TRBJ2-5; weak D call: TRBD1 (5 bases). This TCR was recovered from an adult with an advanced solid tumor such as melanoma, head and neck, liver or kidney cancer. The chain's CDR3 is CASSLALGPPETQYF. The DNA for the CDR3 is TGCGCCAGCAGCTTGGCTCTGGGGCCGCCAGAGACCCAGTACTTC.